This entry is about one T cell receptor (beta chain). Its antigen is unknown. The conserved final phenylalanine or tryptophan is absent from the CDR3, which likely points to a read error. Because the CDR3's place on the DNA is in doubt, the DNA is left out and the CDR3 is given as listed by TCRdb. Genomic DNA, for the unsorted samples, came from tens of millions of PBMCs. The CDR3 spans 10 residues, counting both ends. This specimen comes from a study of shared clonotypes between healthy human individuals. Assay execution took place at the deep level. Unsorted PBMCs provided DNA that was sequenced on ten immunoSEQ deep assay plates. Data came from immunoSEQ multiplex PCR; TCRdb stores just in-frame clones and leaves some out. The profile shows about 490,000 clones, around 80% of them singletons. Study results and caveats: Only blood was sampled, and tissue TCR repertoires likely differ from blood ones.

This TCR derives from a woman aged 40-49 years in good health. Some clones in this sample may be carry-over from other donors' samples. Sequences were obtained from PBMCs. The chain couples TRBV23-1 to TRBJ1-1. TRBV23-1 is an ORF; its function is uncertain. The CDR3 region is CASSLLSPRH.